This TCR beta chain is drawn from a study of blood T cell repertoires in COVID-19. After removal of 4 bases from V and 0 bases from J, the junction contained 6 bases not matched to a gene. Per the germline V gene, CDR1 is SGHDN and CDR2 is FVKESK. The CDR3 runs 17 residues. Some clones are missing from TCRdb's copy, which holds only in-frame ones; the method was immunoSEQ multiplex PCR. The repertoire includes 95,000 to 150,000 clones, 86% of them detected once, and 4% to 5.5% sits in the top ten. The sample comprised peripheral blood. This TCR derives from a man aged 35-49 years with acute or convalescent COVID-19. The rearrangement links TRBV14 to TRBJ2-1, with 10 bases identical to TRBD2. CDR3 residues: CASSPGLAVSSYNEQFF. The CDR3 coding sequence is TGTGCCAGCAGCCCAGGACTAGCGGTAAGCTCCTACAATGAGCAGTTCTTC.